The 27 T cell receptor beta chains presented below share a single source sample, sequenced in a study of monozygotic twins with inflammatory bowel disease. TCRdb reprocessed the 5' RACE reads and keeps a single row for each CDR3 protein, giving no DNA. This sample's table has around 380,000 distinct CDR3 sequences. The specimen sequenced was blood. All receptors come from a human donor with ulcerative colitis or Crohn's disease, or a healthy co-twin of an affected twin (not recorded which).

This rearrangement joins TRBV5-1 to TRBJ2-7; TCRdb returns TRBD2, unconfirmable since there is no DNA. From germline, CDR1 is SGHRS and CDR2 YFSETQ. CDR3 size: 15 residues. CDR3 protein: CASSPAMGFVSEQYF.

The chain employs TRBV5-4 and TRBJ2-7; lacking DNA, the TRBD1 call made by TCRdb goes unchecked. Germline CDR1 SGHNT, CDR2 YYREEE (reference sequence). The CDR3 runs to 17 residues. The CDR3 is CASSLAPGPTGSYEQYF.

The chain carries TRBV7-2 and TRBJ2-7; TCRdb calls TRBD2, which cannot be checked without DNA. Germline lookup yields CDR1 SGHTA and CDR2 FQGNSA. The CDR3 covers 15 residues. The CDR3 loop reads CASSPSSLVLYEQYF.

This chain connects TRBV25-1 to TRBJ2-6. CDR1 and CDR2 from the germline V gene are MGHDK and SYGVNS. This CDR3 contains 15 residues. CDR3 amino acids: CASRRAGTGANVLTF.

The chain carries TRBV6-5 and TRBJ2-7; TCRdb's assignment of TRBD2 cannot be checked, as there is no DNA. Germline V lookup: CDR1 MNHEY, CDR2 SVGAGI. This CDR3 is 12 amino acids long. The CDR3 is CASYGDGNEQYF.

V is TRBV14 and J is TRBJ1-1. This CDR3 contains 12 residues. Looked up from germline, CDR1 is SGHDN and CDR2 is FVKESK. The CDR3 reads CASSQGGQKAFF.

The rearrangement joins TRBV7-2 to TRBJ2-3; as DNA is missing, the TRBD2 call by TCRdb cannot be tested. This CDR3 region has 17 residues. Germline V gene data show CDR1 as SGHTA and CDR2 as FQGNSA. The CDR3 loop is CASSLGLAGGSTDTQYF.

The chain is built from TRBV28 and TRBJ2-3; there is no DNA to check the TCRdb D call of TRBD1. Germline lookup yields CDR1 MDHEN and CDR2 SYDVKM. The CDR3 runs to 12 residues. The CDR3 spells CASSPPENTQYF.

V is TRBV6-5 and J is TRBJ2-3; TCRdb outputs TRBD2, but without DNA this stays unchecked. The V gene's germline CDR1 is MNHEY and CDR2 SVGAGI. The CDR3 covers 15 residues. This CDR3 is CASSYAGLSTDTQYF.

The chain combines TRBV7-2 with TRBJ1-2; checking the TCRdb D call of TRBD1 is not possible without DNA. The CDR3 runs to 15 residues. CDR1 is SGHTA, CDR2 FQGNSA, per germline. The CDR3: CASRPRVGGKDGYTF.

This rearrangement joins TRBV9 to TRBJ1-6; TCRdb lists TRBD1, though no DNA is available to test this call. Germline V gene data show CDR1 as SGDLS and CDR2 as YYNGEE. The CDR3 consists of 15 residues. CDR3: CASSRPTGQNSPLHF.

This chain links TRBV4-3 with TRBJ1-4; TCRdb's D call, TRBD1, is unchecked because there is no DNA. This CDR3 region has 15 residues. Germline CDR1 LGHNA, CDR2 YSLEER. CDR3 loop: CASSLIQGTDEKLFF.

V gene TRBV7-3 combines with J gene TRBJ2-2. This CDR3 contains 13 residues. Germline CDR1 and CDR2: SGHTA and FQGTGA. CDR3 amino acids: CASSLAGIGELFF. The full variable domain, completed using reference TRBV7-3 and TRBJ2-2, is GAGVSQTPSNKVTEKGKYVELRCDPISGHTALYWYRQSLGQGPEFLIYFQGTGAADDSGLPNDRFFAVRPEGSVSTLKIQRTERGDSAVYLCASSLAGIGELFFGEGSRLTVL.

The rearrangement uses TRBV18 and TRBJ2-1; TCRdb's D gene call, TRBD2, goes unchecked for lack of DNA. Per the germline V gene, CDR1 is KGHSH and CDR2 is LQKENI. CDR3 length: 17 residues. The CDR3 loop is CASSPRGLAGPYNEQFF. The full variable domain, rest sourced from reference TRBV18 and TRBJ2-1, is NAGVMQNPRHLVRRRGQEARLRCSPMKGHSHVYWYRQLPEEGLKFMVYLQKENIIDESGMPKERFSAEFPKEGPSILRIQQVVRGDSAAYFCASSPRGLAGPYNEQFFGPGTRLTVL.

The V and J genes are TRBV28 and TRBJ2-2; TCRdb selects TRBD1, and the lack of DNA leaves this call unchecked. The germline V gene has CDR1 MDHEN and CDR2 SYDVKM. The CDR3 is made up of 13 amino acids. CDR3 amino acids: CASDPQGSGELFF.

J is TRBJ2-4 and V is TRBV12-3 or TRBV12-4; no DNA is available, so the TRBD1 call from TCRdb remains unchecked. This CDR3 has 14 amino acids. The CDR3 region is CASSLKGAANIQYF.

The CDR3 is CASSHLLRDRVITDTQYF. The chain combines TRBV4-2 with TRBJ2-3; TCRdb's assignment of TRBD1 cannot be checked, as there is no DNA. This CDR3 spans 18 amino acids. CDR1 is LGHNA and CDR2 is YNFKEQ in the germline V gene.

The rearrangement joins TRBV29-1 to TRBJ1-2; as DNA is missing, the TRBD1 call by TCRdb cannot be tested. CDR1 and CDR2 (germline): SQVTM, ANQGSEA. This CDR3 has 15 residues. The CDR3 loop reads CSALKTGTGVNGYTF.

The CDR3 sequence is CAWSRDPLGELFF. The J gene is TRBJ2-2, the V gene TRBV30; TCRdb designates TRBD1, a call that cannot be tested without DNA. The CDR3 contains 13 residues. Germline lookup yields CDR1 GTSNPN and CDR2 SVGIG (reference sequence).

J is TRBJ2-1 and V is TRBV28; with no DNA, the TCRdb D assignment of TRBD2 cannot be verified. The V gene's germline CDR1 is MDHEN and CDR2 SYDVKM. The CDR3 extends over 18 amino acids. CDR3: CASSLAGGPGGLVNEQFF. The whole variable domain, filled in from reference TRBV28 and TRBJ2-1, reads DVKVTQSSRYLVKRTGEKVFLECVQDMDHENMFWYRQDPGLGLRLIYFSYDVKMKEKGDIPEGYSVSREKKERFSLILESASTNQTSMYLCASSLAGGPGGLVNEQFFGPGTRLTVL.

The chain uses TRBV30 and TRBJ1-1. Germline V lookup: CDR1 GTSNPN, CDR2 SVGIG (reference sequence). This CDR3 has 11 amino acids. The CDR3 is CAWSGVTEAFF.

This chain's CDR3 is CASSFGQSANYGYTF. The chain joins TRBV7-2 to TRBJ1-2; the TCRdb call, TRBD1, lacks DNA for checking. Germline CDR1 is SGHTA and CDR2 is FQGNSA. The CDR3 contains 15 residues.

The V call is TRBV4-1, the J call TRBJ1-2; TCRdb selects TRBD1, and the lack of DNA leaves this call unchecked. The germline V gene encodes CDR1 MGHRA and CDR2 YSYEKL. CDR3 length equals 15 residues. CDR3: CASSQLIGTNYGYTF.

This chain uses TRBV2 with TRBJ1-5; absent DNA, TCRdb's TRBD1 call cannot be checked. In germline, CDR1 is SNHLY, CDR2 FYNNEI. The CDR3 consists of 14 residues. The CDR3 loop reads CASTAGTGTQPQHF. Full variable domain (remainder filled in from reference TRBV2 and TRBJ1-5): EPEVTQTPSHQVTQMGQEVILRCVPISNHLYFYWYRQILGQKVEFLVSFYNNEISEKSEIFDDQFSVERPDGSNFTLKIRSTKLEDSAMYFCASTAGTGTQPQHFGDGTRLSIL.

V gene TRBV7-7 combines with J gene TRBJ2-1; the TCRdb call, TRBD2, lacks DNA for checking. In germline, CDR1 is SSHAT, CDR2 FNYEAQ (reference sequence). The CDR3 runs 13 residues. The CDR3 reads CASSSGLLGEQFF. The full variable domain, its missing parts supplied by reference TRBV7-7 and TRBJ2-1, is GAGVSQSPRYKVTKRGQDVTLRCDPISSHATLYWYQQALGQGPEFLTYFNYEAQPDKSGLPSDRFSAERPEGSISTLTIQRTEQRDSAMYRCASSSGLLGEQFFGPGTRLTVL.

V gene TRBV20-1 combines with J gene TRBJ2-5; the TCRdb D gene call, TRBD1, has no DNA to confirm it. The CDR3 extends over 16 amino acids. Germline V gene data show CDR1 as DFQATT and CDR2 as SNEGSKA (reference sequence). The CDR3 sequence: CSASESGGRYQETQYF.

This rearrangement joins TRBV20-1 to TRBJ2-1; the D call of TRBD1 rests on TCRdb alone, since no DNA is present to check it. The CDR3 sequence is 13 residues long. Germline values: CDR1 DFQATT, CDR2 SNEGSKA (reference sequence). This CDR3 is CSAQSGAYNEQFF.